The 8 T cell receptor beta chains below all came from one sample that was sequenced in a study of CD8+CD57+ T cells in acquired aplastic anemia. TCR beta VDJ and CDR3 profiling used genomic DNA as template. From the reads, TCRdb called clonotypes with MiXCR, one entry per CDR3 protein. The sample contains 200,000 or so distinct CDR3 sequences, around 65% of which appear only once. Sequenced input: sorted CD4+, CD8+, or CD8+CD57+ T cells (not recorded which) from PBMCs. These TCRs come from a human donor with severe aplastic anemia or a healthy control (not recorded which).

This clonotype was counted between two and nine times. The V call is TRBV18, the J call TRBJ2-7, with D possibly matching TRBD2 (6 bases). The CDR3 consists of 15 residues. Germline CDR1 and CDR2: KGHSH and LQKENI. V was shortened by 2 bases and J by 4 bases, with 15 bases between the two germline ends. CDR3 amino acids: CASSPREVGPYEQYF. The CDR3 region has the DNA TGTGCCAGCTCACCAAGGGAGGTTGGGCCGTACGAGCAGTACTTC. The full variable domain, rest sourced from reference TRBV18 and TRBJ2-7, is NAGVMQNPRHLVRRRGQEARLRCSPMKGHSHVYWYRQLPEEGLKFMVYLQKENIIDESGMPKERFSAEFPKEGPSILRIQQVVRGDSAAYFCASSPREVGPYEQYFGPGTRLTVT.

The rearrangement uses TRBV29-1 and TRBJ1-1, with D unresolved. This CDR3 contains 14 residues. Per the germline V gene, CDR1 is SQVTM and CDR2 is ANQGSEA. V lost 5 bases to trimming and J lost 5 bases, with 18 bases between them. The CDR3 bases are TGCAGCGTTATACGGCCGGGGAGTACGACTGAAGCTTTCTTT. This sequence encodes CSVIRPGSTTEAFF.

The table lists this clonotype with a count of one. The chain has TRBV7-9 and TRBJ1-4; D gene ambiguous. The CDR3 is 14 amino acids. V shed 4 bases and J shed 8 bases, with 14 bases lying between them. Germline CDR1 reads SEHNR; CDR2 reads FQNEAQ (reference sequence). The CDR3 DNA follows: TGTGCCAGCAGCTCGAAGGTGGCAATGGAAAAACTGTTTTTT. It specifies CASSSKVAMEKLFF.

This rearrangement joins TRBV7-2 to TRBJ1-5, with TRBD1 as a possible D gene (6 bases). The CDR3 has 15 residues. CDR1 and CDR2 (germline): SGHTA, FQGNSA. V gave up 1 base and J gave up 3 bases, with 10 bases separating them. The CDR3 loop is CASSLDQGPNQPQHF. DNA of the CDR3: TGTGCCAGCAGCTTAGATCAGGGGCCCAATCAGCCCCAGCATTTT.

The chain is built from TRBV20-1 and TRBJ2-7; tentatively, D is TRBD1 (6 bases). The CDR3 is made up of 15 amino acids. V was trimmed by 2 bases and J by 1 base, leaving 15 bases between them. From germline, CDR1 is DFQATT and CDR2 SNEGSKA (reference sequence). CDR3 sequence reads: CSARHREVGSYEQYF. CDR3 DNA: TGCAGTGCTAGACACAGGGAAGTTGGGTCCTACGAGCAGTACTTC.

V gene TRBV5-1 combines with J gene TRBJ2-1; 9 bases fit TRBD2. The junction had 4 bases not matched to a gene; V was cut back by 0 bases and J by 3 bases. The germline V gene encodes CDR1 SGHRS and CDR2 YFSETQ. The CDR3 covers 16 residues. This CDR3 reads CASSLGTSVIYNEQFF. CDR3 DNA: TGCGCCAGCAGCTTGGGGACTAGCGTGATCTACAATGAGCAGTTCTTC.

This chain connects TRBV7-3 to TRBJ2-7; D possibly corresponds to TRBD2 (6 bases). Trimming removed 7 bases from V and 4 bases from J, with 17 bases in between. The CDR3 has 14 residues. Germline-derived CDR1 and CDR2 are SGHTA and FQGTGA. The CDR3: CASITVKRAYEQYF. The CDR3 bases are TGTGCCAGCATCACGGTCAAGCGGGCGTACGAGCAGTACTTC.

The V gene is TRBV7-9, the J gene TRBJ1-1, with D maybe TRBD1 (5 bases). The CDR3 runs to 13 residues. CDR1 is SEHNR and CDR2 is FQNEAQ in the germline V gene (reference sequence). V lost 6 bases to trimming and J lost 5 bases, with 13 bases between them. CDR3 sequence reads: CASRREGQTEAFF. The DNA of the CDR3 is TGTGCCAGCAGGCGAGAGGGGCAAACTGAAGCTTTCTTT.